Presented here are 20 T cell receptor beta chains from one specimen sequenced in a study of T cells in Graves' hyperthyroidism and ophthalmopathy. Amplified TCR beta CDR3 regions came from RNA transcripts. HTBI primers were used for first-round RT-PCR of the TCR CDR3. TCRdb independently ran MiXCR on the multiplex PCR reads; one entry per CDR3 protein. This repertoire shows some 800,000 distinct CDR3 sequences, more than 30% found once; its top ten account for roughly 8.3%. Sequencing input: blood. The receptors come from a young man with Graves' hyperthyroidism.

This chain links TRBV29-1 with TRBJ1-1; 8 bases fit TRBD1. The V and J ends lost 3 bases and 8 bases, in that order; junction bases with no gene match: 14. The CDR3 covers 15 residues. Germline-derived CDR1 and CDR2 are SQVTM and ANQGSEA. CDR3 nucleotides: TGCAGCGTTGAGGGGCTGATTCCGGGACAGGCGGAAGCTTTCTTT. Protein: CSVEGLIPGQAEAFF.

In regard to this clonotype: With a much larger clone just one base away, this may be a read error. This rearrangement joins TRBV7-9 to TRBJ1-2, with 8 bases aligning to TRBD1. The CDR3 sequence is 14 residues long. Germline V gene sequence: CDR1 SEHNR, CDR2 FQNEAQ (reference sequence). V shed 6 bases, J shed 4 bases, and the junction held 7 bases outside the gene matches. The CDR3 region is CASRRQGRIYGYTF. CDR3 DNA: TGTGCCAGCAGGCGACAGGGGAGAATCTATGGCTACACCTTC.

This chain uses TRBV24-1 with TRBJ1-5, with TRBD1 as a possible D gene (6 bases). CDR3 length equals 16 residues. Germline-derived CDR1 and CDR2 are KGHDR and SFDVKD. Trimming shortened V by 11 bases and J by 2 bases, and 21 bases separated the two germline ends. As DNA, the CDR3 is TGTGCCAGCACCCCCCCAGGGGACGCGGGCAATCAGCCCCAGCATTTT. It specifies CASTPPGDAGNQPQHF.

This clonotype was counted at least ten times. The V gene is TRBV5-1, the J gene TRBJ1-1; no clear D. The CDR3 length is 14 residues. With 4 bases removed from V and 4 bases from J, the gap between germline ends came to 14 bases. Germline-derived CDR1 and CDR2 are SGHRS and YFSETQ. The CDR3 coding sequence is TGCGCCAGCAGCATCTCGGGGTCGGGCACTGAAGCTTTCTTT. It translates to CASSISGSGTEAFF.

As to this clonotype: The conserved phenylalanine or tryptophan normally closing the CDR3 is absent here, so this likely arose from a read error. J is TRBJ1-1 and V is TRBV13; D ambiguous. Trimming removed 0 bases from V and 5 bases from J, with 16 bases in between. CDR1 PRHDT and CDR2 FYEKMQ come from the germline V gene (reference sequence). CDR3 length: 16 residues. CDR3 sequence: CASSLGRGVGWTEAFL. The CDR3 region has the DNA TGTGCCAGCAGCTTAGGGCGGGGTGTAGGGTGGACTGAAGCTTTCCTT.

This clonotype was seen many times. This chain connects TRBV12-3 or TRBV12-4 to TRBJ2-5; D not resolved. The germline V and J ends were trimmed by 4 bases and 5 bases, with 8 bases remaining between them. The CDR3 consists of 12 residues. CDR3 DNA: TGTGCCAGCAGTTCAGGTCGGGAGACCCAGTACTTC. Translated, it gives CASSSGRETQYF.

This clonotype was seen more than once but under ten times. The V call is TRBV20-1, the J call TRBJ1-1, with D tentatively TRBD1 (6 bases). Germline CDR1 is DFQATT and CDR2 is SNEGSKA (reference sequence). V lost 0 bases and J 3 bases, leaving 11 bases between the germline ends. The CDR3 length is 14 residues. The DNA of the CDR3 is TGCAGTGCTAGAGATCGGAGGGGGGACACTGAAGCTTTCTTT. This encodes CSARDRRGDTEAFF.

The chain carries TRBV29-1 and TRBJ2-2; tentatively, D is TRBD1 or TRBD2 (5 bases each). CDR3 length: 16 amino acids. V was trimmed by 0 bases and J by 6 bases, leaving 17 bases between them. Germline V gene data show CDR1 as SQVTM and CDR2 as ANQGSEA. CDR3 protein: CSVEEGAGDDAGELFF. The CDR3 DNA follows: TGCAGCGTTGAAGAAGGGGCCGGGGATGACGCCGGGGAGCTGTTTTTT.

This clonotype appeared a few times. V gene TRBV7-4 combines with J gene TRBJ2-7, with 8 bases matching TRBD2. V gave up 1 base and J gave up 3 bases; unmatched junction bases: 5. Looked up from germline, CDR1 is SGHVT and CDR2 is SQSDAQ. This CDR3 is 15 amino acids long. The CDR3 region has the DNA TGTGCCAGCAGCTTAGGACTAGCGAGTTTCTACGAGCAGTACTTC. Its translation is CASSLGLASFYEQYF. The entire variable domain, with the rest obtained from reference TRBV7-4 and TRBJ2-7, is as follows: GAGVSQSPRYKVAKRGRDVALRCDSISGHVTLYWYRQTLGQGSEVLTYSQSDAQRDKSGRPSGRFSAERPERSVSTLKIQRTEQGDSAVYLCASSLGLASFYEQYFGPGTRLTVT.

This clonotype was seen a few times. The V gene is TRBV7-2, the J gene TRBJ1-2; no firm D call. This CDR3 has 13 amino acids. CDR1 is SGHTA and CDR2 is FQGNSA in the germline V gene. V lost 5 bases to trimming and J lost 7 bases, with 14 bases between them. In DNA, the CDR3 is TGTGCCAGCAGCCCGGACGGCGTGTCTGGCTACACCTTC. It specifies CASSPDGVSGYTF.

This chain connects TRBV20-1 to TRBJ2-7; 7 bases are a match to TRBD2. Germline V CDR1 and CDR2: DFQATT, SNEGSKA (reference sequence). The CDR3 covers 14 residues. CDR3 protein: CSLLARTGSYEQYF. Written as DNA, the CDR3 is TGCAGCCTACTAGCGAGAACAGGAAGTTACGAGCAGTACTTC.

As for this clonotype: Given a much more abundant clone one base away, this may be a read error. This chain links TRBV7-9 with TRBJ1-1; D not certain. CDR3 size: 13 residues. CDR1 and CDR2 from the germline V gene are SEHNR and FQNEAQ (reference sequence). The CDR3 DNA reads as TGTGCCAGCAGCTTAAGTCAGGAGACTGAAGCTCTCTTT. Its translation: CASSLSQETEALF.

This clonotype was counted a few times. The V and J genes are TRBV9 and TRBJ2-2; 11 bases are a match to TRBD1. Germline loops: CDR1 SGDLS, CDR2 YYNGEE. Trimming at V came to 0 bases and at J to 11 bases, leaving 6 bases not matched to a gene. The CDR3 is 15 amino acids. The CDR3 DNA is TGTGCCAGCAGCGTAGCCGGGACAGGGGGTCGCGAGCTGTTTTTT. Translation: CASSVAGTGGRELFF.

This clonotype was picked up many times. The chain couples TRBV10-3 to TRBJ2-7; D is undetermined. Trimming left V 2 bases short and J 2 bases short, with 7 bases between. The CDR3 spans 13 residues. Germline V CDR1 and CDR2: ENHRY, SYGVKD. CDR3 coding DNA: TGTGCCATCAGTGAGGGGGTGACCTACGAGCAGTACTTC. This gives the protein CAISEGVTYEQYF.

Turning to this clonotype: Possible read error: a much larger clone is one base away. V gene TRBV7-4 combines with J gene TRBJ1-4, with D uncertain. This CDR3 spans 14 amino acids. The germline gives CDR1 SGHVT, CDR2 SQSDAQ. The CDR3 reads CASSLAREGEKLLF. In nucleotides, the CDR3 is TGTGCCAGCAGCTTAGCGAGGGAAGGAGAAAAACTGTTATTT.

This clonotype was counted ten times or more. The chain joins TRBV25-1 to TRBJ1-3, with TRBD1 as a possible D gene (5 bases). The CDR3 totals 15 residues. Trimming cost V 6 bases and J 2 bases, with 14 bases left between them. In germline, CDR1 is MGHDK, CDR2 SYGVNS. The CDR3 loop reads CASSVLGGAGNTIYF. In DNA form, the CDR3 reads TGTGCCAGCAGCGTACTCGGGGGTGCTGGAAACACCATATATTTT.

The CDR3: CASSVLMGPETQYF. CDR3 sequence (DNA): TGTGCCAGCAGCGTGCTGATGGGGCCGGAGACCCAGTACTTC. J is TRBJ2-5 and V is TRBV12-3 or TRBV12-4; maybe TRBD1 (5 bases). Trimming took 6 bases from V and 5 from J, leaving 16 bases between them. The CDR3 spans 14 residues.

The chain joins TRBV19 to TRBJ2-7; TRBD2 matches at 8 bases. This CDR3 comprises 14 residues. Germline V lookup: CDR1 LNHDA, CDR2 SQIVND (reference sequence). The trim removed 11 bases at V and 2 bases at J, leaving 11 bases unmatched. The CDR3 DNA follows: TGTGCCGGCAATGTCGCGGGAGGCGCCTACGAGCAGTACTTC. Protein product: CAGNVAGGAYEQYF.

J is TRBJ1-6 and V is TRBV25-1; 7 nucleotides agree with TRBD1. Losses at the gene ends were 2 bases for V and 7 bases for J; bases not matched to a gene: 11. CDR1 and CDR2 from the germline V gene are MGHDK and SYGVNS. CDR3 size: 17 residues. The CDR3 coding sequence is TGTGCCAGCAGTGAAGAGGGGAGGGAGGGGGCAAATTCACCCCTCCACTTT. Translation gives CASSEEGREGANSPLHF.

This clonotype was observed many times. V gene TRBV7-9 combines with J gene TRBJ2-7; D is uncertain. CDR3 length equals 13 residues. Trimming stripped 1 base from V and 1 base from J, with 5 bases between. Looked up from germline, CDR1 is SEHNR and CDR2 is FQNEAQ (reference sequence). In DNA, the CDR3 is TGTGCCAGCAGCTTAGGGGCGTCCTACGAGCAGTACTTC. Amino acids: CASSLGASYEQYF. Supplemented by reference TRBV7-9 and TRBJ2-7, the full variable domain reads DTGVSQNPRHKITKRGQNVTFRCDPISEHNRLYWYRQTLGQGPEFLTYFQNEAQLEKSRLLSDRFSAERPKGSFSTLEIQRTEQGDSAMYLCASSLGASYEQYFGPGTRLTVT.